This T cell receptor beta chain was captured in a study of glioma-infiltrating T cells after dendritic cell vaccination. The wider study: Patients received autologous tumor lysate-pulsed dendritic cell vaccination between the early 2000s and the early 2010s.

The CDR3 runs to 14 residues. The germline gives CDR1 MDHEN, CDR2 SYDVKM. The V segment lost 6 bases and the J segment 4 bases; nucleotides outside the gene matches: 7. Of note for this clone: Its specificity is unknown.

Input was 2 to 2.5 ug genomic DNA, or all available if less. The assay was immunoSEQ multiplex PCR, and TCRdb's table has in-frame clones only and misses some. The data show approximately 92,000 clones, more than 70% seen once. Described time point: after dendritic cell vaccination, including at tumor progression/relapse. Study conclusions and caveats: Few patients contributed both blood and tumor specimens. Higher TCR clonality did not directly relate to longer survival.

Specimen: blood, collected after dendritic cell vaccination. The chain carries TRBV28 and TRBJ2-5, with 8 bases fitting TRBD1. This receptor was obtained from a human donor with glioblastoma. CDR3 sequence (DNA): TGTGCCAGCAGAAGGACAGGGCTAAGAGAGACCCAGTACTTC. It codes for CASRRTGLRETQYF.